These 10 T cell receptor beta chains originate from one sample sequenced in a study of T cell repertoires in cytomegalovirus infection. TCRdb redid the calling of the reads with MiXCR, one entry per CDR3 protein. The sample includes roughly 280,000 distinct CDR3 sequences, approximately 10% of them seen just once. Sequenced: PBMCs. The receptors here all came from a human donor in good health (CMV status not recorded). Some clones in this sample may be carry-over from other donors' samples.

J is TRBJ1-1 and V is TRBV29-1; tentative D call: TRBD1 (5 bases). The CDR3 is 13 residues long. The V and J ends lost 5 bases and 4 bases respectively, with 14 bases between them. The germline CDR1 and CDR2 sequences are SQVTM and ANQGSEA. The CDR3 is CSVWAPRGTEAFF. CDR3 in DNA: TGCAGCGTTTGGGCCCCTAGGGGCACTGAAGCTTTCTTT.

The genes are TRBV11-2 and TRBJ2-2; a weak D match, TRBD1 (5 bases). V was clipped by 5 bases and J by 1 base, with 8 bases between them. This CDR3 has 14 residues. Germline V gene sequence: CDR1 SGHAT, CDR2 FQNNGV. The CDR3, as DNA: TGTGCCAGCAGCCAGACAGTGAACACCGGGGAGCTGTTTTTT. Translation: CASSQTVNTGELFF.

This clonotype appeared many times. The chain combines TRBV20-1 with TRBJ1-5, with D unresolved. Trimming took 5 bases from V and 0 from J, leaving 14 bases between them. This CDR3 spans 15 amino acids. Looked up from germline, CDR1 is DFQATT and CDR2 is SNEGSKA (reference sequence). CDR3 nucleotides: TGCAGTGCTCTGGCTCAGGAGCTTAGCAATCAGCCCCAGCATTTT. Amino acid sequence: CSALAQELSNQPQHF.

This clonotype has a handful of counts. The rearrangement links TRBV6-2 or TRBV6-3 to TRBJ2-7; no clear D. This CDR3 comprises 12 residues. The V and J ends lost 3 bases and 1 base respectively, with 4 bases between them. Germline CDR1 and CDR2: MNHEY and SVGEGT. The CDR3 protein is CASSYTSYEQYF. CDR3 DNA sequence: TGTGCCAGCAGTTATACTTCCTACGAGCAGTACTTC.

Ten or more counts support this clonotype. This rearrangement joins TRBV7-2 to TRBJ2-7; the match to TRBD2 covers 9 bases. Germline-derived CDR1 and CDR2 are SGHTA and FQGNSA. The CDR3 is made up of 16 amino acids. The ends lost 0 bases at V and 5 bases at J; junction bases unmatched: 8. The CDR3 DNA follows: TGTGCCAGCAGCTTAGCTATGGCGGGAGGGCCCCACGAGCAGTACTTC. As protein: CASSLAMAGGPHEQYF. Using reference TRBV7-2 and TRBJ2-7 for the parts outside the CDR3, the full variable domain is GAGVSQSPSNKVTEKGKDVELRCDPISGHTALYWYRQSLGQGLEFLIYFQGNSAPDKSGLPSDRFSAERTGGSVSTLTIQRTQQEDSAVYLCASSLAMAGGPHEQYFGPGTRLTVT.

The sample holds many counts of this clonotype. The CDR3 sequence: CASSLEGLYGNTIYF. Written as DNA, the CDR3 is TGTGCCAGCAGCTTAGAAGGGTTGTATGGAAACACCATATATTTT. The V call is TRBV7-2, the J call TRBJ1-3; D gene unclear. Between the trimmed V and J ends, which lost 1 base and 3 bases, there was a span of 10 bases. Germline CDR1 reads SGHTA; CDR2 reads FQGNSA. The CDR3 has 15 amino acids.

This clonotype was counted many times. This CDR3 reads CASSLALAGAPTGELFF. DNA for the CDR3: TGTGCCAGCAGCTTAGCACTAGCGGGAGCCCCCACCGGGGAGCTGTTTTTT. The chain combines TRBV7-2 with TRBJ2-2; TRBD2 aligns across 11 bases. This CDR3 is 17 amino acids long. Trimming cost V 0 bases and J 4 bases; bases outside gene matches: 4. Germline values: CDR1 SGHTA, CDR2 FQGNSA.

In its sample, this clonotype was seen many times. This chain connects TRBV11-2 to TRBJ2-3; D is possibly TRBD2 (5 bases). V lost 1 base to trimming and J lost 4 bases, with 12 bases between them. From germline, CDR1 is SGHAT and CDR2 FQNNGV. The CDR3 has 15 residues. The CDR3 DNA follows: TGTGCCAGCAGCTTAGTGACGGGAAGCGCAGATACGCAGTATTTT. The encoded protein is CASSLVTGSADTQYF.

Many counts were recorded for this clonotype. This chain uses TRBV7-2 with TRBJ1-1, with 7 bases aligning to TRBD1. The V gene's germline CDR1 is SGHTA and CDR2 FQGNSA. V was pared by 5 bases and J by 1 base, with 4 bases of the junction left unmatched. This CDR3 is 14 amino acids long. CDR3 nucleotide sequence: TGTGCCAGCAGCCAACACAGGGGGAACACTGAAGCTTTCTTT. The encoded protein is CASSQHRGNTEAFF.

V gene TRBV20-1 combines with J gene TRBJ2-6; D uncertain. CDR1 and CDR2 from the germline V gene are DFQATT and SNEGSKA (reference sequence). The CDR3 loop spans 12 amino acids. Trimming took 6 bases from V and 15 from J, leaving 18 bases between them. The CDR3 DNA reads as TGCAGTGCGCTATCCGGGCCGCAAACCCTGACTTTC. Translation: CSALSGPQTLTF.